This TCR beta chain comes out of a study of shared clonotypes between healthy human individuals. Deep was the level at which the assay was run. Genomic DNA of every subset was divided equally among multiple immunoSEQ plates. Assay: immunoSEQ multiplex PCR; the TCRdb copy retains only in-frame clones and omits some. The sample includes about 650,000 clones, 95% seen only once; the top ten take 0.09% to 0.13%. The naive CD8 population came from CD45RO-negative cells selected for CCR7, without terminally differentiated effector memory CD45RA+ cells. Sequences were obtained from naive CD8+ T cells sorted from blood. The sequence derives from a woman aged 30 to 39 in good health.

The CDR3 DNA is TGTGCCAGCAGCTTAGAGGAGGGCCTCTATGGCTACACCTTC. The encoded protein is CASSLEEGLYGYTF. The chain links TRBV7-8 to TRBJ1-2, with D hard to call. Germline CDR1 and CDR2: SGHVS and FQNEAQ. V dropped 1 base and J dropped 4 bases, with 10 bases sitting between them. The CDR3 contains 14 residues.